Shown below are 20 T cell receptor beta chains from a single sample sequenced in a study of blood T cell repertoires in COVID-19 (dated by TCRdb to 2018 to 2021). The receptor library was made with the immunoSEQ multiplex PCR assay. Here the immuneACCESS table is served through TCRdb, limited to in-frame sequences with V and J called. Missing clones are a known gap in these copies; in checked studies unresolved V genes cover under half, and the rest lacks a known reason. Within this sample are more than 130,000 clones, with more than 80% of them counted one time only. In total, the top ten clones hold almost 6.5% of the sample. The sequencing input was peripheral blood. Receptors originate from a human donor in a cohort sampled during active COVID-19.

The J gene is TRBJ1-1, the V gene TRBV6-6; 7 nucleotides agree with TRBD1. Germline trimming cut 6 bases from V and 2 bases from J; bases unmatched to any gene: 12. This CDR3 comprises 16 residues. CDR1 and CDR2 from the germline V gene are MNHNY and SVGAGI (reference sequence). CDR3 amino acids: CASSQGQKKPNTEAFF. Written as DNA, the CDR3 is TGTGCCAGCAGCCAGGGACAGAAGAAACCAAACACTGAAGCTTTCTTT.

The sample holds one count of this clone. This rearrangement joins TRBV4-2 to TRBJ2-5; 9 bases match TRBD1. From germline, CDR1 is LGHNA and CDR2 YNFKEQ. V lost 4 bases and J lost 6; bases outside the gene matches: 9. The CDR3 is 15 residues long. The CDR3 DNA sequence: TGTGCCAGCAGCCCTCGGACAGGGGTCGAACAGACCCAGTACTTC. This codes for CASSPRTGVEQTQYF.

The chain is built from TRBV6-1 and TRBJ2-7; D not certain. The CDR3 is 11 amino acids. Germline assignment: CDR1 MNHNS and CDR2 SASEGT. The V end lost 3 bases, the J end lost 3 bases, and 3 bases lay between the germline ends. The CDR3 spells CASSDLYEQYF. The DNA of the CDR3 is TGTGCCAGCAGTGACCTCTACGAGCAGTACTTC.

The gene calls are TRBV7-3 and TRBJ2-3, with 9 positions matching TRBD2. The CDR3 consists of 16 residues. Germline CDR1 and CDR2: SGHTA and FQGTGA. The ends lost 2 bases at V and 5 bases at J; junction bases unmatched: 8. CDR3 DNA sequence: TGTGCCAGCAGCTTACCGCGGGGGGGCGGTGGAGATACGCAGTATTTT. It translates to CASSLPRGGGGDTQYF. The variable domain in full, completed from reference TRBV7-3 and TRBJ2-3, reads GAGVSQTPSNKVTEKGKYVELRCDPISGHTALYWYRQSLGQGPEFLIYFQGTGAADDSGLPNDRFFAVRPEGSVSTLKIQRTERGDSAVYLCASSLPRGGGGDTQYFGPGTRLTVL.

The rearrangement uses TRBV28 and TRBJ2-7, with 10 bases identical to TRBD1. Trimming at V came to 5 bases and at J to 1 base, leaving 8 bases not matched to a gene. Germline V gene sequence: CDR1 MDHEN, CDR2 SYDVKM. The CDR3 has 16 amino acids. CDR3: CASSTPGTGVSYEQYF. The CDR3 DNA reads TGTGCCAGCAGTACACCCGGGACAGGGGTTTCCTACGAGCAGTACTTC.

The V call is TRBV28, the J call TRBJ2-7; 9 bases match TRBD1. This CDR3 spans 14 amino acids. The V gene end was trimmed by 4 bases and the J gene end by 2 bases; junction bases not matched to a gene: 3. CDR1 is MDHEN and CDR2 is SYDVKM in the germline V gene. CDR3 loop: CASSSRDRAYEQYF. In nucleotides, the CDR3 is TGTGCCAGCAGTTCGAGGGACAGGGCCTACGAGCAGTACTTC.

This rearrangement joins TRBV4-1 to TRBJ2-7; a possible D gene is TRBD1 (6 bases). V was cut by 0 bases and J by 4 bases, with 7 bases left in between. In germline, CDR1 is MGHRA, CDR2 YSYEKL. The CDR3 loop spans 13 amino acids. CDR3 nucleotides: TGCGCCAGCAGCCAAGATCAGGGGTACGAGCAGTACTTC. Translating gives CASSQDQGYEQYF.

This clone has at least ten counts. The gene calls are TRBV18 and TRBJ2-7, with TRBD2 identical over 9 bases. The germline CDR1 and CDR2 sequences are KGHSH and LQKENI. Trimming removed 1 base from V and 1 base from J; junction bases left unmatched: 5. This CDR3 contains 16 residues. DNA for the CDR3: TGTGCCAGCTCACCACTTTCGGGACTAGCTTCCTACGAGCAGTACTTC. This codes for CASSPLSGLASYEQYF. The variable domain in full, with the rest retrieved from reference TRBV18 and TRBJ2-7, is NAGVMQNPRHLVRRRGQEARLRCSPMKGHSHVYWYRQLPEEGLKFMVYLQKENIIDESGMPKERFSAEFPKEGPSILRIQQVVRGDSAAYFCASSPLSGLASYEQYFGPGTRLTVT.

The J gene is TRBJ2-5, the V gene TRBV6-1; 7 bases are a match to TRBD1. This CDR3 has 16 residues. Germline lookup yields CDR1 MNHNS and CDR2 SASEGT. V was clipped by 2 bases and J by 4 bases; unmatched bases: 10. The CDR3 protein is CASSESLTYRGETQYF. The CDR3 DNA sequence: TGTGCCAGCAGTGAATCACTCACCTACAGGGGAGAGACCCAGTACTTC.

DNA for the CDR3: TGCGCCAGCAGCCGGGGGGGTACAGATACGCAGTATTTT. Translation gives CASSRGGTDTQYF. This rearrangement joins TRBV5-1 to TRBJ2-3; 8 bases fit TRBD2. The CDR3 runs to 13 residues. The trim removed 4 bases at V and 3 bases at J, leaving 1 base unmatched. Germline V gene lookup returns CDR1 SGHRS and CDR2 YFSETQ.

The chain has TRBV2 and TRBJ1-5; 10 nucleotides agree with TRBD1. The germline CDR1 and CDR2 sequences are SNHLY and FYNNEI. V lost 8 bases, J lost 5 bases, and 9 bases stayed unmatched. The CDR3 covers 15 residues. CDR3 coding DNA: TGTGCCAGCCTATTCGACAGGGGGCTGGATCAGCCCCAGCATTTT. Encoded protein: CASLFDRGLDQPQHF.

The chain carries TRBV5-1 and TRBJ1-3; D is undetermined. Deletions cut 4 bases from V and 2 bases from J, with 4 bases between. The CDR3 has 12 amino acids. The germline gives CDR1 SGHRS, CDR2 YFSETQ. CDR3 in DNA: TGCGCCAGCAGCCTAGCTGGAAACACCATATATTTT. Amino acid sequence: CASSLAGNTIYF.

This sequence joins TRBV30 and TRBJ1-1, with D possibly TRBD1 on 5 matching bases. Trimming left V 4 bases short and J 4 bases short, with 19 bases between. CDR3 size: 15 residues. Germline V gives CDR1 GTSNPN, CDR2 SVGIG (reference sequence). Here the CDR3 reads CAWNWEGTTPTEAFF. The CDR3, as DNA: TGTGCCTGGAATTGGGAGGGGACCACACCCACTGAAGCTTTCTTT.

The rearrangement joins TRBV7-6 to TRBJ1-6; TRBD1 aligns across 9 bases. This CDR3 comprises 14 residues. After removal of 4 bases from V and 10 bases from J, the junction contained 5 bases not matched to a gene. From germline, CDR1 is SGHVS and CDR2 FNYEAQ. CDR3 bases: TGTGCCAGCAGCTCGGACAGGGGTTTGTCACCCCTCCACTTT. Residues: CASSSDRGLSPLHF. Supplemented by reference TRBV7-6 and TRBJ1-6, the full variable domain reads GAGVSQSPRYKVTKRGQDVALRCDPISGHVSLYWYRQALGQGPEFLTYFNYEAQQDKSGLPNDRFSAERPEGSISTLTIQRTEQRDSAMYRCASSSDRGLSPLHFGNGTRLTVT.

The rearrangement joins TRBV7-2 to TRBJ2-3; D is unclear. The CDR3 length is 13 residues. V lost 4 bases to trimming and J lost 6 bases, with 11 bases between them. Germline V gene data show CDR1 as SGHTA and CDR2 as FQGNSA. CDR3 region: CASSSRPADTQYF. CDR3 nucleotide sequence: TGTGCCAGCAGCTCGCGGCCGGCGGATACGCAGTATTTT.

This clone has just a few counts. The J gene is TRBJ2-3, the V gene TRBV6-2 or TRBV6-3; a weak D match, TRBD1 (6 bases). Germline V gene lookup returns CDR1 MNHEY and CDR2 SVGEGT. V lost 0 bases, J lost 5 bases, and 9 bases lay in between. The CDR3 is made up of 14 amino acids. CDR3 DNA: TGTGCCAGCAGTTACTCGAAGGGGGAAGATACGCAGTATTTT. Translation gives CASSYSKGEDTQYF.

The chain links TRBV5-1 to TRBJ2-2; maybe TRBD2 (6 bases). Trimming took off 4 bases at V and 0 bases at J, with 10 bases between the two ends. The CDR3 contains 15 residues. Germline V CDR1 and CDR2: SGHRS, YFSETQ. CDR3 in amino acids: CASSLTSPNTGELFF. DNA of the CDR3: TGCGCCAGCAGCCTCACTAGCCCGAACACCGGGGAGCTGTTTTTT. Combining the CDR3 with reference TRBV5-1 and TRBJ2-2 gives the whole variable domain KAGVTQTPRYLIKTRGQQVTLSCSPISGHRSVSWYQQTPGQGLQFLFEYFSETQRNKGNFPGRFSGRQFSNSRSEMNVSTLELGDSALYLCASSLTSPNTGELFFGEGSRLTVL.

J is TRBJ2-1 and V is TRBV5-1; 11 bases map to TRBD2. Germline loops: CDR1 SGHRS, CDR2 YFSETQ. The CDR3 contains 16 residues. V dropped 4 bases and J dropped 3; count of bases not matched to a gene: 6. CDR3 loop: CASSLTSGGFYNEQFF. The CDR3 DNA sequence: TGCGCCAGCAGCCTAACTAGCGGGGGATTCTACAATGAGCAGTTCTTC.

A word on this clone: Sequence at one end of the junction differs from germline and may be a read error. The V gene is TRBV11-2, the J gene TRBJ1-2; 9 bases map to TRBD1. Germline CDR1 reads SGHAT; CDR2 reads FQNNGV. This CDR3 has 17 residues. In DNA form, the CDR3 reads TGTGCCAGCAGCCTAGAATTAAACAGGGGGCGACTCTATGGCTACACCTTC. As protein: CASSLELNRGRLYGYTF.

The gene calls are TRBV6-6 and TRBJ1-6; D possibly corresponds to TRBD1 (6 bases). V was shortened by 0 bases and J by 8 bases, with 11 bases between the two germline ends. Germline V gene lookup returns CDR1 MNHNY and CDR2 SVGAGI (reference sequence). The CDR3 is 15 residues long. The CDR3 bases are TGTGCCAGCAGTTACTCAACAGGGTCTGATTCACCCCTCCACTTT. Protein product: CASSYSTGSDSPLHF.